The 30 T cell receptor beta chains given below trace back to one sample, sequenced in a study of early T cells in non-severe SARS-CoV-2 infection. Each CDR3 protein is one row after TCRdb ran MiXCR on the 5' RACE reads. The sample has 40,000 to 45,000 distinct CDR3 sequences, about 6.5% seen once. The input for sequencing was whole blood, taken at baseline. Every receptor here comes from an adult who was a healthcare worker with PCR-confirmed SARS-CoV-2 infection or an uninfected control (not recorded which).

The table lists this clonotype with many counts. This chain joins TRBV5-1 and TRBJ2-3; D unclear. V was cut by 0 bases and J by 5 bases, with 10 bases left in between. Germline V gene data show CDR1 as SGHRS and CDR2 as YFSETQ. The CDR3 loop spans 14 amino acids. The CDR3 coding sequence is TGCGCCAGCAGCTTGGCTAGGGATCGAGATACGCAGTATTTT. Its translation is CASSLARDRDTQYF.

At least ten counts were recorded for this clonotype. This chain links TRBV20-1 with TRBJ1-1; no clear D gene. In germline, CDR1 is DFQATT, CDR2 SNEGSKA (reference sequence). CDR3 length equals 11 residues. The V and J ends lost 5 bases and 10 bases respectively, with 14 bases between them. The CDR3 sequence is CSAYFPGGAFF. In DNA, the CDR3 is TGCAGTGCTTACTTCCCAGGAGGAGCTTTCTTT.

This clonotype has a count of ten or more. This chain links TRBV27 with TRBJ2-5; 8 bases match TRBD2. Looked up from germline, CDR1 is MNHEY and CDR2 is SMNVEV (reference sequence). The CDR3 loop spans 15 amino acids. With V trimmed by 5 bases and J by 5 bases, 10 bases remained unmatched. The chain's CDR3 is CASSLTPGGAETQYF. CDR3 in DNA: TGTGCCAGCAGTCTAACCCCGGGGGGGGCGGAGACCCAGTACTTC.

This clonotype was seen repeatedly, ten times or more. The chain joins TRBV7-2 to TRBJ2-5; 11 bases are a match to TRBD2. Germline V gene data show CDR1 as SGHTA and CDR2 as FQGNSA. The CDR3 consists of 16 residues. The V segment lost 5 bases and the J segment 2 bases; nucleotides outside the gene matches: 7. CDR3 nucleotides: TGTGCCAGCAGCCCCTACCTAGCGGGGGGTCAAGAGACCCAGTACTTC. This gives the protein CASSPYLAGGQETQYF.

This clonotype was detected only a few times. This sequence joins TRBV10-3 and TRBJ1-1; 9 bases align to TRBD1. CDR3 size: 15 residues. With 7 bases clipped from V and 1 base from J, the junction kept 7 bases outside the gene matches. In germline, CDR1 is ENHRY, CDR2 SYGVKD. The CDR3 region has the DNA TGTGCCATCACAACTGAGGGACAGGGGAACACTGAAGCTTTCTTT. Protein: CAITTEGQGNTEAFF.

This clonotype has just a few counts. The CDR3 is CASSTQVNSYEQYF. The CDR3, as DNA: TGTGCCAGCAGTACCCAGGTGAACTCCTACGAGCAGTACTTC. The rearrangement uses TRBV6-1 and TRBJ2-7; D is undetermined. The CDR3 loop spans 14 amino acids. Germline V gene data show CDR1 as MNHNS and CDR2 as SASEGT. Trimming removed 5 bases at V and 0 bases at J, with 11 bases between.

This clonotype was seen at least ten times. The junction shows a germline mismatch at one end, possibly a read error. The V call is TRBV7-7, the J call TRBJ2-1; D is possibly TRBD2 (5 bases). Germline assignment: CDR1 SSHAT and CDR2 FNYEAQ (reference sequence). The CDR3 covers 15 residues. The CDR3 DNA sequence: TGTGCTAGCAGCTCCCTAGCTAGCTCGCTCACTGAGCAGTTCTTC. Protein product: CASSSLASSLTEQFF.

This clonotype is termed medium-sized (0.01 to 0.1%). V is TRBV28 and J is TRBJ2-1; possibly TRBD2 for D (5 bases). The CDR3 loop spans 12 amino acids. Trimming took off 5 bases at V and 6 bases at J, with 8 bases between the two ends. Germline V gene lookup returns CDR1 MDHEN and CDR2 SYDVKM. The CDR3 is CASSGSGNEQFF. CDR3 DNA sequence: TGTGCCAGCAGTGGGAGCGGCAATGAGCAGTTCTTC.

V and J are TRBV20-1 and TRBJ2-1; perhaps TRBD2 as D (7 bases). The CDR3 is 15 amino acids. Trimming stripped 2 bases from V and 3 bases from J, with 14 bases between. CDR1 DFQATT and CDR2 SNEGSKA come from the germline V gene (reference sequence). The CDR3 sequence is CSARQGGGFYNEQFF. In nucleotides, the CDR3 is TGCAGTGCTAGACAGGGCGGGGGCTTCTACAATGAGCAGTTCTTC.

The chain uses TRBV6-6 and TRBJ1-5, with D unresolved. Germline V CDR1 and CDR2: MNHNY, SVGAGI (reference sequence). V was trimmed by 2 bases and J by 1 base, leaving 6 bases between them. The CDR3 extends over 14 amino acids. CDR3 DNA sequence: TGTGCCAGCAGTTACGGGGAGAGCAATCAGCCCCAGCATTTT. As protein: CASSYGESNQPQHF.

This clonotype has at least ten counts. This chain links TRBV5-1 with TRBJ2-2; TRBD2 is a possible D gene (5 bases). Germline-derived CDR1 and CDR2 are SGHRS and YFSETQ. V dropped 6 bases and J dropped 5 bases, with 8 bases sitting between them. This CDR3 is 12 amino acids long. The CDR3 DNA is TGCGCCAGCATCCCGGGGACCGGGGAGCTGTTTTTT. It translates to CASIPGTGELFF.

This clonotype was seen a few times. This chain joins TRBV6-5 and TRBJ1-2, with 9 nucleotides matching TRBD1. Germline-derived CDR1 and CDR2 are MNHEY and SVGAGI. The CDR3 sequence is 15 residues long. The V and J ends lost 0 bases and 4 bases, in that order; junction bases with no gene match: 3. The CDR3 spells CASSYSTGQGYGYTF. CDR3 DNA: TGTGCCAGCAGTTACTCGACGGGACAGGGCTATGGCTACACCTTC.

The genes are TRBV28 and TRBJ2-7; D gene ambiguous. The CDR3 runs 15 residues. Germline V lookup: CDR1 MDHEN, CDR2 SYDVKM. Deletions cut 7 bases from V and 3 bases from J, with 19 bases between. This CDR3 is CASTVTGRRNYEQYF. CDR3 bases: TGTGCCAGCACCGTAACCGGGCGCCGGAACTACGAGCAGTACTTC.

This clonotype was seen a few times. The V call is TRBV11-2, the J call TRBJ1-6; no firm D call. The CDR3 extends over 14 amino acids. The germline V and J ends were trimmed by 1 base and 5 bases, with 6 bases remaining between them. Germline loops: CDR1 SGHAT, CDR2 FQNNGV. This chain's CDR3 is CASSLAGDNSPLHF. CDR3 in DNA: TGTGCCAGCAGCTTAGCCGGCGATAATTCACCCCTCCACTTT.

Many counts were recorded for this clonotype. The gene calls are TRBV7-2 and TRBJ2-1; 14 bases map to TRBD2. The J segment lost 3 bases and the V segment lost 3 bases, leaving 7 bases of the junction unmatched. The CDR3 extends over 18 amino acids. The germline gives CDR1 SGHTA, CDR2 FQGNSA. The CDR3 reads CASSLDRGTSGGYNEQFF. CDR3 sequence (DNA): TGTGCCAGCAGCTTGGACCGCGGGACTAGCGGGGGCTACAATGAGCAGTTCTTC.

This clonotype was detected ten times or more. The rearrangement joins TRBV28 to TRBJ1-6, with a weak D call TRBD1 (6 bases). Trimming took 5 bases from V and 2 from J, leaving 13 bases between them. CDR1 is MDHEN, CDR2 SYDVKM, per germline. The CDR3 is 16 amino acids. The CDR3 nucleotides read TGTGCCAGCAGTAGGCAGGGGAAGGCCTATAATTCACCCCTCCACTTT. As protein: CASSRQGKAYNSPLHF.

This clonotype was counted at least ten times. This chain uses TRBV7-9 with TRBJ2-5; D is unclear. V was cut by 5 bases and J by 3 bases, with 4 bases left in between. The CDR3 covers 11 residues. Germline V lookup: CDR1 SEHNR, CDR2 FQNEAQ (reference sequence). The CDR3 DNA is TGTGCCAGCAGCGCCAAAGAGACCCAGTACTTC. Translation: CASSAKETQYF.

This chain links TRBV12-3 or TRBV12-4 with TRBJ2-1; D call uncertain. CDR3 length: 14 amino acids. The V gene lost 8 bases and the J gene lost 0 bases, with 11 bases spanning the gap. For the CDR3, the DNA is TGTGCCAGCGGCCCCATGAGCTCCTACAATGAGCAGTTCTTC. This codes for CASGPMSSYNEQFF.

This clonotype was observed many times. This chain uses TRBV12-3 or TRBV12-4 with TRBJ2-2, with D possibly being TRBD2 (5 bases). This CDR3 spans 19 amino acids. Trimming cost V 3 bases and J 6 bases, with 26 bases left between them. The DNA for the CDR3 is TGTGCCAGCAGTTTTGACATGGGAGTTTCGGGCGTTTGGTCCGGGGAGCTGTTTTTT. It yields the protein CASSFDMGVSGVWSGELFF.

The chain employs TRBV9 and TRBJ1-2, with 7 bases aligning to TRBD1. With V trimmed by 4 bases and J by 0 bases, 6 bases remained unmatched. The germline V gene encodes CDR1 SGDLS and CDR2 YYNGEE. This CDR3 contains 15 residues. The DNA for the CDR3 is TGTGCCAGCAGCTCTAGACAGGGAGCTAACTATGGCTACACCTTC. Translation: CASSSRQGANYGYTF.

This clonotype was seen many times. The rearrangement uses TRBV6-6 and TRBJ1-5, with D perhaps TRBD1 (5 bases). The V gene's germline CDR1 is MNHNY and CDR2 SVGAGI (reference sequence). V was shortened by 0 bases and J by 4 bases, with 10 bases between the two germline ends. The CDR3 is 15 amino acids. CDR3 loop: CASSYSKWGNQPQHF. In nucleotides, the CDR3 is TGTGCCAGCAGTTACTCGAAATGGGGGAATCAGCCCCAGCATTTT.

In this sample, this clonotype turned up many times. An end of the junction differs from the germline gene, which may be a read error. This sequence joins TRBV7-7 and TRBJ1-4; the D is unclear. Germline assignment: CDR1 SSHAT and CDR2 FNYEAQ (reference sequence). The CDR3 totals 13 residues. The CDR3 DNA reads as TGTGCTAGCAGCCGCGTCTATAATGAAAAACTGTTTTTT. Translated, it gives CASSRVYNEKLFF.

This clonotype came up a few times. This chain joins TRBV20-1 and TRBJ2-3; D unresolved. The ends were cut back, 4 bases at V and 6 bases at J, with 14 bases in the middle. Germline values: CDR1 DFQATT, CDR2 SNEGSKA (reference sequence). CDR3 size: 13 residues. The CDR3 nucleotides read TGCAGTGCTAAGGATCAGACCGTGGATACGCAGTATTTT. Translating it yields CSAKDQTVDTQYF.

The table lists this clonotype with many counts. The J gene is TRBJ2-1, the V gene TRBV13; maybe TRBD1 (8 bases). The V end lost 1 base, the J end lost 7 bases, and 20 bases lay between the germline ends. CDR1 is PRHDT and CDR2 is FYEKMQ in the germline V gene (reference sequence). The CDR3 extends over 17 amino acids. Here the CDR3 DNA reads TGTGCCAGCAGCTTAGATTTTCGGACAGGGAGGGGAAATGAGCAGTTCTTC. This translates into CASSLDFRTGRGNEQFF.

This clonotype was found a few times. V usage is TRBV7-3 and J usage is TRBJ2-3; TRBD2 might be the D (5 bases). The CDR3 runs to 13 residues. V lost 6 bases and J lost 4, with 11 bases in between. In germline, CDR1 is SGHTA, CDR2 FQGTGA. In DNA, the CDR3 is TGTGCCAGCAGAGCGGCGAACGCAGATACGCAGTATTTT. It specifies CASRAANADTQYF.

This clonotype was seen many times. The V and J genes are TRBV6-2 or TRBV6-3 and TRBJ2-3, with D hard to call. The length of the CDR3 is 16 residues. Germline-derived CDR1 and CDR2 are MNHEY and SVGEGT. The V end lost 9 bases, the J end lost 8 bases, and 27 bases lay between the germline ends. The CDR3 protein is CASLPAVGPDSRTQYF. CDR3 DNA: TGTGCCAGTCTCCCAGCTGTGGGCCCGGATAGCCGTACGCAGTATTTT.

Ten or more counts support this clonotype. V is TRBV4-2 and J is TRBJ2-5, with 8 bases lining up with TRBD2. V trimming: 0 bases; J trimming: 5 bases; junction bases outside the gene matches: 8. Germline values: CDR1 LGHNA, CDR2 YNFKEQ. The CDR3 extends over 16 amino acids. CDR3 sequence: CASSQDPSGGAETQYF. CDR3 sequence (DNA): TGTGCCAGCAGCCAAGATCCCTCCGGGGGGGCGGAGACCCAGTACTTC.

This clonotype occurred many times. This chain joins TRBV7-9 and TRBJ1-2; weak D call: TRBD1 (5 bases). The V end was cut by 4 bases, the J end by 2 bases, with 11 bases between. Germline V gene sequence: CDR1 SEHNR, CDR2 FQNEAQ (reference sequence). The CDR3 runs to 14 residues. The CDR3 loop is CASSWGETNYGYTF. CDR3 sequence (DNA): TGTGCCAGCAGCTGGGGCGAGACCAACTATGGCTACACCTTC.

This clonotype was observed a handful of times. The V and J genes are TRBV5-6 and TRBJ2-1, with 11 nucleotides matching TRBD2. Per the germline V gene, CDR1 is SGHDT and CDR2 is YYEEEE. V was pared by 4 bases and J by 4 bases, with 4 bases of the junction left unmatched. CDR3 length equals 15 residues. Here the CDR3 DNA reads TGTGCCAGCAGCATCCTAGCGGGGGGTTACAATGAGCAGTTCTTC. Translating it yields CASSILAGGYNEQFF.

This clonotype was seen many times. The chain employs TRBV15 and TRBJ2-3; perhaps TRBD2 as D (6 bases). V gave up 0 bases and J gave up 2 bases, with 9 bases separating them. The CDR3 extends over 15 amino acids. Germline V gives CDR1 LNHNV, CDR2 YYDKDF (reference sequence). The CDR3 loop reads CATSREGRDTDTQYF. Here the CDR3 DNA reads TGTGCCACCAGCAGAGAGGGGCGGGACACAGATACGCAGTATTTT.